A selection of T cell receptor beta chains follows, all from one sample in a study of T cells in Graves' hyperthyroidism and ophthalmopathy. TCRdb reprocessed the multiplex PCR reads with MiXCR, giving one entry per CDR3 protein. The table has roughly 700,000 distinct CDR3 sequences, roughly 32% seen once. The sample comprised blood. Receptors originate from a woman in her 40s with Graves' hyperthyroidism. CDR3s include the opening cysteine and the closing phenylalanine or tryptophan. The D gene is left open where the match is weak. Only part of the rows carry a size: once, few, many, or a class if the clone is expanded.

d_call | j_call | clone_size | v_call | cdr3_nt | cdr3_aa
- | TRBJ2-2 | - | TRBV7-9 | TGTGCCAGCAGCCACCGGGGAGCCGGGGAGCTGCTTTTT | CASSHRGAGELLF
TRBD1 | TRBJ1-2 | - | TRBV7-2 | TGTGCCAGCAGCCAAGTTGAGGGGGCGCATAATGGCTACACCTTC | CASSQVEGAHNGYTF
- | TRBJ2-7 | many | TRBV7-2 | TGTGCCAGCAGCACATATCTCAACGAGCAGTACTTC | CASSTYLNEQYF
- | TRBJ1-6 | many | TRBV7-2 | TGTGCCAGCAGCCGACGGGATAATTCACCCCTCCACTTT | CASSRRDNSPLHF
- | TRBJ1-5 | - | TRBV19 | TGTGCCAGTAGTATAGATCTTGTGGCGAGGAGCAATCAGCCCCAGCATTTT | CASSIDLVARSNQPQHF
- | TRBJ1-5 | many | TRBV7-9 | TGTGCCAGCAGCTCGGCGACGGGGCAGCCCCAGCATTTT | CASSSATGQPQHF
- | TRBJ1-4 | - | TRBV2 | TGTGCCAGCAGTGAAGGGATCGGCGGGGAAAAACTGTTTTTT | CASSEGIGGEKLFF
TRBD1 | TRBJ2-2 | few | TRBV4-3 | TGCGCCAGCAGCCAAGGCGTATTCAGGGGGCGGTCCGGGGAGCTGTTTTTT | CASSQGVFRGRSGELFF
TRBD1 | TRBJ1-1 | - | TRBV6-2/TRBV6-3 | TGTGCCAGCAGTTCTCTGACAGGGCGGAACACTGAAGCTTTCTTT | CASSSLTGRNTEAFF
- | TRBJ1-2 | - | TRBV6-5 | TGTGCCAGCAGTTACTCTGGTAATCGTATGGAAGTGGACTATGGCTACACCTTC | CASSYSGNRMEVDYGYTF
TRBD2 | TRBJ2-5 | many | TRBV29-1 | TGCAGCGTTGTTGGTAGCGGGGGCCACCTTGAGACCCAGTACTTC | CSVVGSGGHLETQYF
TRBD2 | TRBJ2-7 | - | TRBV7-2 | TGTGCCAGCAGCTCCCTAGGGACTAGCGGGGGGGCCGCTAGGCAGTACTTC | CASSSLGTSGGAARQYF
TRBD1 | TRBJ1-1 | - | TRBV7-9 | TGTGCCAGCAGCGACGACAGGGCTGAAGCTTTCTTT | CASSDDRAEAFF
- | TRBJ2-5 | few | TRBV20-1 | TGCAGTGCTCGACAGCCAAACAGGCTCTTCCAAGAGACCCAGTACTTC | CSARQPNRLFQETQYF
- | TRBJ1-5 | many | TRBV29-1 | TGCAGCGTTAAGACAGTAATAGATGACAATCAGCCCCAGCATTTT | CSVKTVIDDNQPQHF
- | TRBJ1-5 | many | TRBV20-1 | TGCAGTGCTAGAGATGATGTTGCAGGGAGCAATCAGCCCCAGCATTTT | CSARDDVAGSNQPQHF
- | TRBJ2-7 | - | TRBV28 | TGTGCCAGCAGGGATATACAGGACTCCTCCTACGAGCAGTACTTC | CASRDIQDSSYEQYF
- | TRBJ2-5 | - | TRBV2 | TGTGCCACCAGGACCAGTGGAACTGAGTACCAAGAGACCCAGTACTTC | CATRTSGTEYQETQYF
TRBD1 | TRBJ1-2 | few | TRBV20-1 | TGCAGTGCCAAAAAGGGGGAAGGGGGCCCCTATGGCTACACCTTC | CSAKKGEGGPYGYTF
- | TRBJ1-2 | many | TRBV7-9 | TGTGCCAGCAGCTTATCCCAGGACAGCTATGGCTACACCTTC | CASSLSQDSYGYTF
- | TRBJ2-7 | - | TRBV19 | TGTGCCAGTAGTATAGACGGGAGAGGGTCCTACGAGCAGTACTTC | CASSIDGRGSYEQYF
- | TRBJ1-3 | - | TRBV20-1 | TGCAGTGCAGGCCACCCGGGGGACACCATATATTTT | CSAGHPGDTIYF
- | TRBJ2-5 | - | TRBV13 | TGCGCCAGCAGCCAAGCCTTCAGGGAGACCCAGTACTTC | CASSQAFRETQYF
TRBD2 | TRBJ2-7 | many | TRBV11-2 | TGTGCCAGCAGCCCGGTGGGGCGACTAGCGGGAGACCCCTACGAGCAGTACTTC | CASSPVGRLAGDPYEQYF
TRBD1 | TRBJ1-5 | - | TRBV7-9 | TGTGCCAGCAGCGGACAGGGACAGCGCGAAGAACAGCCCCAGCATTTT | CASSGQGQREEQPQHF
TRBD1 | TRBJ1-1 | once | TRBV5-1 | TGCGCCAGCAGCTACACAGGGGGGTACAATGAAGCTTTCTTT | CASSYTGGYNEAFF
TRBD2 | TRBJ2-7 | - | TRBV7-2 | TGTGCCAGCAGCTTACCGTATGGGGGGTCCGGGAGGGAGCAGTACTTC | CASSLPYGGSGREQYF
TRBD1 | TRBJ1-1 | - | TRBV24-1 | TGTGCCACCAGTGATACCGGGACAGGGGTCGGGGCCACTGAAGCTTTCTTT | CATSDTGTGVGATEAFF
- | TRBJ1-1 | - | TRBV28 | TGTGCCAGCGAGGGACGGCTGAACACTGAAGCTTTCTTT | CASEGRLNTEAFF
- | TRBJ2-7 | - | TRBV6-2/TRBV6-3 | TGTGCCAGCAGCAACCGGCCGGACCTAGCCTCCTACGAGCAGTACTTC | CASSNRPDLASYEQYF
- | TRBJ2-7 | many | TRBV7-9 | TGTGCCAGCGCCTCGGACATGCGGGCAACCTACGAGCAGTACTTC | CASASDMRATYEQYF
- | TRBJ2-7 | many | TRBV9 | TGTGCCAGCAGCGTGGTCGGGAGCTCCTACGAGCAGTACTTC | CASSVVGSSYEQYF
TRBD1 | TRBJ1-5 | few | TRBV19 | TGTGCCAGTAGTACCCCAGGGGGTGGTCAGCCCCAGCATTTT | CASSTPGGGQPQHF
TRBD2 | TRBJ2-7 | many | TRBV7-8 | TGTGCCAGCAGCTTAGAGACTAGCGGGAGCTACGAGCAGTACTTC | CASSLETSGSYEQYF
TRBD1 | TRBJ1-1 | - | TRBV29-1 | TGCAGCGTAGACAGGGGGCTCGCTGAAGCTTTCTTT | CSVDRGLAEAFF
- | TRBJ2-7 | - | TRBV10-3 | TGTGCCAGCAGTACGCGTTACCGGAGGGACGCAATTGCGGGTTACTACGAGCAGTACTTC | CASSTRYRRDAIAGYYEQYF
- | TRBJ2-1 | - | TRBV11-2 | TGTGCCAGCAGCTTACGGGGAGGCAATGAGCAGTTCTTC | CASSLRGGNEQFF
TRBD1 | TRBJ1-3 | - | TRBV7-9 | TGTGCCAGCAGCCCCCCGCGGGGACAGGGGGCCGACCACTCTGGAAACACCATATATTTT | CASSPPRGQGADHSGNTIYF
- | TRBJ1-4 | - | TRBV5-1 | TGCGCCAGCAGCTGGACAACCCGGGATGAAAAACTGTTTTTT | CASSWTTRDEKLFF
- | TRBJ1-5 | few | TRBV11-2 | TGTGCCAGCAGCTTACCATGGTGCCAGCCCCAGCATTTT | CASSLPWCQPQHF
TRBD1 | TRBJ2-5 | - | TRBV15 | TGTGCCACCAGCAGCCAACCTACCGGGACAGGGGGCCGAGAGACCCAGTACTTC | CATSSQPTGTGGRETQYF